This entry lists 5 T cell receptor beta chains sequenced from one sample in a study of blood T cell repertoires in COVID-19. Assay used: immunoSEQ multiplex PCR; TCRdb lists only in-frame clones, some missing. The sample shows 300,000 to 400,000 clones, 65% to 90% of them seen only once. The sequenced material came from peripheral blood. The receptor set was obtained from a human donor in a cohort sampled during active COVID-19.

The chain recombines TRBV30 with TRBJ2-2; TRBD2 agrees at 7 bases. V shed 1 base and J 5 bases; nucleotides not matched to a gene: 13. This CDR3 contains 17 residues. Per germline, CDR1 GTSNPN and CDR2 SVGIG (reference sequence). The CDR3 here is CAWSGGLVDVWTGELFF. CDR3 sequence (DNA): TGTGCCTGGAGTGGAGGACTAGTCGATGTGTGGACCGGGGAGCTGTTTTTT.

This rearrangement joins TRBV9 to TRBJ2-1; 8 positions match TRBD1. CDR3 length: 21 amino acids. From germline, CDR1 is SGDLS and CDR2 YYNGEE. Trimming cost V 0 bases and J 0 bases; bases outside gene matches: 17. CDR3 DNA sequence: TGTGCCAGCAGCGTAGCTCTTTCGGACAGGGTACTTAGGAGCTCCTACAATGAGCAGTTCTTC. Its translation is CASSVALSDRVLRSSYNEQFF.

This sequence joins TRBV3-1 (or the pseudogene TRBV3-2) and TRBJ1-3; D gene unclear. Germline CDR1 and CDR2: LGHDT and YNNKEL (reference sequence). The CDR3 runs 14 residues. The V gene lost 3 bases and the J gene lost 4 bases, with 10 bases spanning the gap. This CDR3 is CASSHNALGNTIYF. CDR3 DNA sequence: TGTGCCAGCAGCCATAATGCACTAGGAAACACCATATATTTT.

J is TRBJ1-5 and V is TRBV4-1, with 7 bases matching TRBD1. Per the germline V gene, CDR1 is MGHRA and CDR2 is YSYEKL. CDR3 length: 15 amino acids. Trimming removed 4 bases from V and 6 bases from J; junction bases left unmatched: 9. The chain's CDR3 is CASSLTTGAGQPQHF. In DNA form, the CDR3 reads TGCGCCAGCAGCCTTACTACAGGGGCTGGTCAGCCCCAGCATTTT.

The chain couples TRBV30 to TRBJ1-4; no clear D. This CDR3 is 17 amino acids long. Germline CDR1 reads GTSNPN; CDR2 reads SVGIG (reference sequence). V was pared by 2 bases and J by 8 bases, with 24 bases between. CDR3 bases: TGTGCCTGGAGTCAACCGCTCCGGGGAGGTCCTTGGGAAAAACTGTTTTTT. It is translated as CAWSQPLRGGPWEKLFF. The full variable domain, its missing parts supplied by reference TRBV30 and TRBJ1-4, is SQTIHQWPATLVQPVGSPLSLECTVEGTSNPNLYWYRQAAGRGLQLLFYSVGIGQISSEVPQNLSASRPQDRQFILSSKKLLLSDSGFYLCAWSQPLRGGPWEKLFFGSGTQLSVL.